The TCR beta chain described here comes from a study of technical replicates of blood from a few donors. Only in-frame clones appear in the TCRdb table, and some are missing; sequencing was by immunoSEQ multiplex PCR. The sample has about 62,000 clones; 95% to 98% are singletons. V lost 7 bases, J lost 1 base, and 27 bases lay in between. The CDR3 totals 19 residues. The germline V gene encodes CDR1 WSHSY and CDR2 SAAADI. The TCR originated in a human donor in good health. Specimen: T cells isolated from PBMCs. The chain joins TRBV10-2 to TRBJ2-3; D might be TRBD2 (7 bases). In nucleotides, the CDR3 is TGCGCCAGCATCCCCGACGGTCTAGCGGACAGTGGGGGCACAGATACGCAGTATTTT. Amino acid sequence: CASIPDGLADSGGTDTQYF.